Listed below are T cell receptor beta chains from one sample, sequenced in a study of CD8+ T cells in alopecia areata. Data came from immunoSEQ multiplex PCR; TCRdb stores just in-frame clones and leaves some out. The sample carries about 130,000 clones, around 50% recorded once. The specimen comprised CD8+ T cells sorted from blood, sampled at week 4, from a patient treated with tofacitinib. Receptors were obtained from a human donor with alopecia areata. The CDR3 runs from the conserved cysteine through the conserved F or W. The order of the fields is J gene, V gene, D gene, clone size, CDR3 protein. The D gene is left open where the match is weak. Some rows have no size entry. The others give once, few or many, or a class for an expanded clone.

>TRBJ1-1|TRBV4-3|-|-
CASSPPGTTEAFF
>TRBJ1-1|TRBV29-1|TRBD1|-
CSVGTGEETEAFF
>TRBJ1-2|TRBV7-9|-|-
CASSPPDGTNYGYTF
>TRBJ2-3|TRBV4-3|TRBD2|few
CASSQVLSGRLDTQYF
>TRBJ2-1|TRBV29-1|-|-
CSVAGTLEQFF
>TRBJ1-4|TRBV5-6|TRBD1|-
CASSFQTGTVGEKLFF
>TRBJ1-3|TRBV4-1|-|-
CASSQERISGNTIYF
>TRBJ2-5|TRBV30|TRBD2|-
CAWDLAGTEETQYF
>TRBJ1-1|TRBV30|-|-
CAWSAGPGTFHTEAFF
>TRBJ2-2|TRBV5-1|TRBD1|-
CASSLEGQGASTGELFF
>TRBJ1-1|TRBV9|-|-
CASSGSGVTGTEAFF
>TRBJ2-5|TRBV30|TRBD1|-
CAWSVDIETGAPKQETQYF
>TRBJ1-2|TRBV29-1|TRBD1|few
CSAWDSTNYGYTF
>TRBJ2-3|TRBV27|TRBD2|-
CASSFSGAWTDTQYF
>TRBJ2-3|TRBV30|TRBD2|-
CAWTGLAGTTYSSTDTQYF
>TRBJ2-7|TRBV5-6|-|few
CASSLQGFHEQYF
>TRBJ2-3|TRBV29-1|-|few
CSVDRQGPISTDTQYF
>TRBJ1-5|TRBV12-5|-|-
CASGLDRAANQPQHF
>TRBJ2-1|TRBV4-1|TRBD1|-
CASSQENRGRIEQFF
>TRBJ2-7|TRBV10-3|-|few
CAISEGAGSYEQYF
>TRBJ2-7|TRBV11-2|-|few
CASSGYSLYEQYF
>TRBJ2-3|TRBV5-4|TRBD1|-
CASSPGTGGADTQYF
>TRBJ2-7|TRBV10-3|-|-
CAISGPGVADLLYEQYF
>TRBJ2-3|TRBV5-1|-|-
CASSSQALPRDTQYF
>TRBJ2-7|TRBV6-5|-|-
CASSSDWTYEQYF
>TRBJ1-3|TRBV30|-|-
CAWSPLLGGNTIYF
>TRBJ1-5|TRBV6-6|-|-
CASSTQPQHF
>TRBJ1-4|TRBV6-5|TRBD1|-
CASSYGTGVEKLFF
>TRBJ2-1|TRBV19|TRBD2|-
CASSALTSGGPPSQFF
>TRBJ2-3|TRBV9|-|-
CASALRAGSTDTQYF
>TRBJ2-3|TRBV9|TRBD1|few
CASSVLGQADTQYF
>TRBJ2-7|TRBV4-2|-|few
CASSQDQQGSDEQYF
>TRBJ2-7|TRBV27|-|-
CASSDLTVDGRAYEQYF
>TRBJ1-5|TRBV6-1|TRBD1|few
CASSEGHRGYNQPQHF
>TRBJ2-5|TRBV6-5|TRBD2|-
CASSPAGRQETQYF